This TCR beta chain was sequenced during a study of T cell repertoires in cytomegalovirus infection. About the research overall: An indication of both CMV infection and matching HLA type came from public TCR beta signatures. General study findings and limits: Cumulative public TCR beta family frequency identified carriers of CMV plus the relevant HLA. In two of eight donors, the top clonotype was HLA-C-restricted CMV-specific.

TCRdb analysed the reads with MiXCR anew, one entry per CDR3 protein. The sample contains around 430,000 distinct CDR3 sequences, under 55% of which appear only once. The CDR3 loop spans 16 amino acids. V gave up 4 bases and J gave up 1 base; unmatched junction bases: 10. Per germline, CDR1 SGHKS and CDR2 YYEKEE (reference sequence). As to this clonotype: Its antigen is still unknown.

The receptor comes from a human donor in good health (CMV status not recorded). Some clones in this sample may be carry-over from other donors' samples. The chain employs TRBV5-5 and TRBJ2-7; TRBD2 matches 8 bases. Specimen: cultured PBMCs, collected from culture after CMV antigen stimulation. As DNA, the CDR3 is TGTGCCAGCAGCCCCCAGGGGCGGGAGGATTCCTACGAGCAGTACTTC. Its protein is CASSPQGREDSYEQYF.